These 15 T cell receptor beta chains originate from one sample sequenced in a study of T cell changes during pregnancy in multiple sclerosis. Only in-frame clones appear in the TCRdb table, and some are missing; sequencing was by immunoSEQ multiplex PCR. This table holds 35,000 to 40,000 clones, 92% found once. The material was CD8+ T cells from peripheral blood mononuclear cells, obtained in the third trimester of pregnancy. These TCRs come from a female donor with multiple sclerosis, enrolled in a pregnancy study.

The rearrangement joins TRBV28 to TRBJ1-5; the D is unclear. The CDR3 totals 13 residues. Germline V gene sequence: CDR1 MDHEN, CDR2 SYDVKM. Deletions cut 4 bases from V and 4 bases from J, with 8 bases between. This chain's CDR3 is CASSSTENQPQHF. As DNA, the CDR3 is TGTGCCAGCAGTTCGACTGAGAATCAGCCCCAGCATTTT.

To note about this clone: Other DNA sequences from this sample encode an identical CDR3 as well. This rearrangement joins TRBV6-1 to TRBJ1-2; 8 positions agree with TRBD1. J lost 4 bases, V lost 1 base, and 2 bases had no gene match. The germline CDR1 and CDR2 sequences are MNHNS and SASEGT. This CDR3 contains 14 residues. CDR3: CASSEGTGSYGYTF. The CDR3 DNA reads as TGTGCCAGCAGTGAAGGGACAGGGAGCTATGGCTACACCTTC.

The V call is TRBV4-3, the J call TRBJ2-5; the D is unclear. The germline V gene encodes CDR1 LGHNA and CDR2 YSLEER. Trimming removed 0 bases from V and 5 bases from J, with 10 bases in between. The CDR3 covers 14 residues. CDR3 loop: CASSQDWADETQYF. DNA of the CDR3: TGCGCCAGCAGCCAAGACTGGGCTGATGAGACCCAGTACTTC.

This chain links TRBV14 with TRBJ1-6, with 9 bases fitting TRBD1. V gave up 6 bases and J gave up 9 bases; unmatched junction bases: 6. This CDR3 spans 14 amino acids. Germline V gives CDR1 SGHDN, CDR2 FVKESK. CDR3 sequence: CASSLDRGFSPLHF. CDR3 DNA sequence: TGTGCCAGCAGTCTGGACAGGGGCTTTTCACCCCTCCACTTT.

V gene TRBV2 combines with J gene TRBJ2-1, with 7 bases aligning to TRBD1. V lost 1 base and J lost 2; bases outside the gene matches: 11. The length of the CDR3 is 18 residues. The germline gives CDR1 SNHLY, CDR2 FYNNEI. The CDR3 DNA sequence: TGTGCCAGCAGTGAAGTAAATAGGGGGCAATCGGCCTACAATGAGCAGTTCTTC. Protein: CASSEVNRGQSAYNEQFF.

The chain employs TRBV28 and TRBJ2-3, with TRBD2 identical over 10 bases. V trimming: 5 bases; J trimming: 8 bases; junction bases outside the gene matches: 7. In germline, CDR1 is MDHEN, CDR2 SYDVKM. The CDR3 totals 14 residues. CDR3 amino acids: CASSPQREGSTQYF. The CDR3 nucleotides read TGTGCCAGCAGTCCCCAGCGGGAGGGTTCTACGCAGTATTTT.

The gene calls are TRBV7-2 and TRBJ1-1, with D possibly matching TRBD1 (5 bases). CDR1 is SGHTA and CDR2 is FQGNSA in the germline V gene. This CDR3 comprises 14 residues. Trimming removed 6 bases from V and 5 bases from J, with 16 bases in between. The CDR3 DNA follows: TGTGCCAGCAGTCTTAGTGGGGGGAGGACTGAAGCTTTCTTT. It yields the protein CASSLSGGRTEAFF. The variable domain in full, completed from reference TRBV7-2 and TRBJ1-1, reads GAGVSQSPSNKVTEKGKDVELRCDPISGHTALYWYRQSLGQGLEFLIYFQGNSAPDKSGLPSDRFSAERTGGSVSTLTIQRTQQEDSAVYLCASSLSGGRTEAFFGQGTRLTVV.

V is TRBV2 and J is TRBJ2-1, with 9 bases lining up with TRBD2. Germline V gives CDR1 SNHLY, CDR2 FYNNEI. V was clipped by 1 base and J by 3 bases; unmatched bases: 10. This CDR3 is built from 18 residues. The chain's CDR3 is CASSEGVPRTSVYNEQFF. As DNA, the CDR3 is TGTGCCAGCAGTGAAGGTGTACCCCGGACTAGCGTCTACAATGAGCAGTTCTTC.

This clone was detected once. V usage is TRBV7-8 and J usage is TRBJ2-7; 7 positions match TRBD2. Per the germline V gene, CDR1 is SGHVS and CDR2 is FQNEAQ. The CDR3 is 14 residues long. The V gene end was trimmed by 2 bases and the J gene end by 5 bases; junction bases not matched to a gene: 6. CDR3 sequence: CASSLYTGGHEQYF. DNA for the CDR3: TGTGCCAGCAGCTTATACACGGGAGGCCACGAGCAGTACTTC.

The V and J genes are TRBV6-5 and TRBJ2-1; 8 nucleotides agree with TRBD2. Trimming cost V 2 bases and J 3 bases; bases outside gene matches: 6. Germline V gene sequence: CDR1 MNHEY, CDR2 SVGAGI. This CDR3 has 16 residues. CDR3 protein: CASSYTTAGVYNEQFF. The CDR3 DNA reads as TGTGCCAGCAGTTACACCACAGCGGGAGTCTACAATGAGCAGTTCTTC.

J is TRBJ2-1 and V is TRBV7-9, with TRBD1 matching 8 bases. The CDR3 covers 16 residues. Trimming at V came to 4 bases and at J to 5 bases, leaving 10 bases not matched to a gene. CDR1 is SEHNR and CDR2 is FQNEAQ in the germline V gene (reference sequence). DNA for the CDR3: TGTGCCAGCAGCTCACCGGACAGGGCGGATAACAATGAGCAGTTCTTC. Protein sequence: CASSSPDRADNNEQFF.

V gene TRBV19 combines with J gene TRBJ2-1, with 12 bases aligning to TRBD2. The CDR3 extends over 15 amino acids. Looked up from germline, CDR1 is LNHDA and CDR2 is SQIVND (reference sequence). With 6 bases clipped from V and 0 bases from J, the junction kept 0 bases outside the gene matches. CDR3: CASRTSGSSYNEQFF. The CDR3 bases are TGTGCCAGTAGGACTAGCGGGAGCTCCTACAATGAGCAGTTCTTC.

The count of this clone is one. V usage is TRBV7-9 and J usage is TRBJ2-3; D perhaps matches TRBD2 (5 bases). This CDR3 comprises 12 residues. With 5 bases removed from V and 7 bases from J, the gap between germline ends came to 10 bases. CDR1 is SEHNR, CDR2 FQNEAQ, per germline (reference sequence). The CDR3 spells CASSLIAHTQYF. For the CDR3, the DNA is TGTGCCAGCAGCCTAATAGCGCATACGCAGTATTTT.

This clone was detected only once. V is TRBV6-6 and J is TRBJ2-1; tentative D call: TRBD2 (5 bases). The CDR3 contains 15 residues. V was pared by 5 bases and J by 6 bases, with 17 bases between. Per germline, CDR1 MNHNY and CDR2 SVGAGI (reference sequence). The DNA for the CDR3 is TGTGCCAGCAGTCCCATAACTAGGCTGGGCAATGAGCAGTTCTTC. Protein product: CASSPITRLGNEQFF.

The chain joins TRBV27 to TRBJ2-1; perhaps TRBD2 as D (5 bases). Deletions cut 6 bases from V and 4 bases from J, with 10 bases between. Germline CDR1 reads MNHEY; CDR2 reads SMNVEV (reference sequence). This CDR3 contains 13 residues. The CDR3: CASSRTAYNEQFF. CDR3 in DNA: TGTGCCAGCAGCCGGACTGCATACAATGAGCAGTTCTTC.